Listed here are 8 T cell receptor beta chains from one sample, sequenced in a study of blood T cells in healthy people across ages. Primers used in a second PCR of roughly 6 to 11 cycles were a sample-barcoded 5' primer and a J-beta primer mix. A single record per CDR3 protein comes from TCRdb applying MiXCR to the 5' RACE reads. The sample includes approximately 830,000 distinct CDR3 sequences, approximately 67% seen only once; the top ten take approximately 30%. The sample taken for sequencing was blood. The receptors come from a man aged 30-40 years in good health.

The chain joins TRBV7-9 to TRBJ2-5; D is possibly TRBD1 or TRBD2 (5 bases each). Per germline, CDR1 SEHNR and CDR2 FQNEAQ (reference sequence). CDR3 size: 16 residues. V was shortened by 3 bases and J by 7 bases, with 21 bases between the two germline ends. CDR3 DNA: TGTGCCAGCAGCTTGCCAGTGGGACCCAAAAGGGGGACCCAGTACTTC. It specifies CASSLPVGPKRGTQYF.

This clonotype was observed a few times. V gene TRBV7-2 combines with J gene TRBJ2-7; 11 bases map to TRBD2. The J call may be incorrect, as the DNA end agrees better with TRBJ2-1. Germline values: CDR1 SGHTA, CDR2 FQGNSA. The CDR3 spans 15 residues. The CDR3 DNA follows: TGTGCCAGCAGCTTAGTAGCGGGGGGGCCTAATGAGCAGTTCTTC. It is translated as CASSLVAGGPNEQFF.

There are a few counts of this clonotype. The CDR3 region has the DNA TGTGCCAGCAGTTCACGACTAGCGGGGTTCCAAGAGACCCAGTTCTTC. This codes for CASSSRLAGFQETQFF. V usage is TRBV12-3 or TRBV12-4 and J usage is TRBJ2-1; TRBD2 matches at 11 bases. V shed 4 bases and J 13 bases; nucleotides not matched to a gene: 15. This CDR3 contains 16 residues.

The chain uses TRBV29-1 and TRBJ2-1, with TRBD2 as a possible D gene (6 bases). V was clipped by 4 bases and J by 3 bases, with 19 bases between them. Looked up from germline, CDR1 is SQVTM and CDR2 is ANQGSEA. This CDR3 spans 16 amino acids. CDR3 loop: CSVGGRGGAHYNEQFF. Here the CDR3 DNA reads TGCAGCGTTGGGGGCAGAGGCGGGGCCCACTACAATGAGCAGTTCTTC.

The CDR3 nucleotides are TGCAGTGCTAGAGGACGTCTTCCGGCTGGCTACACCTTC. This encodes CSARGRLPAGYTF. The rearrangement uses TRBV20-1 and TRBJ1-2; D unresolved. CDR3 length: 13 amino acids. Trimming pared 1 base from V and 7 bases from J, leaving 13 bases between. Germline V CDR1 and CDR2: DFQATT, SNEGSKA (reference sequence).

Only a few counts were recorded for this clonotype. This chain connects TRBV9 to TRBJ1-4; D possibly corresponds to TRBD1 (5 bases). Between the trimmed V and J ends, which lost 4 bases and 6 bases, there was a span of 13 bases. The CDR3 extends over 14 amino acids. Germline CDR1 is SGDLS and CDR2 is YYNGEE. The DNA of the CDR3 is TGTGCCAGCAGCCGAAGGGGTCAGGATGAAAAACTGTTTTTT. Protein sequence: CASSRRGQDEKLFF. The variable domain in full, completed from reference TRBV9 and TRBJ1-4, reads DSGVTQTPKHLITATGQRVTLRCSPRSGDLSVYWYQQSLDQGLQFLIQYYNGEERAKGNILERFSAQQFPDLHSELNLSSLELGDSALYFCASSRRGQDEKLFFGSGTQLSVL.

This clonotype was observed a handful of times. DNA for the CDR3: TGCGCCAGCAGCCAAGACCCGACGGGACGGTTCTCCTACGAGCAGTACTTC. Protein product: CASSQDPTGRFSYEQYF. V and J are TRBV4-3 and TRBJ2-7, with D possibly being TRBD1 or TRBD2 (5 bases each). The CDR3 has 17 residues. V was trimmed by 0 bases and J by 0 bases, leaving 15 bases between them. The V gene's germline CDR1 is LGHNA and CDR2 YSLEER.

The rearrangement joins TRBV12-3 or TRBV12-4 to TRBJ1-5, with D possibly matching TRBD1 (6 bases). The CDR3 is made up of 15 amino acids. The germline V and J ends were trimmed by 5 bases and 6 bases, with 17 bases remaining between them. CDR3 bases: TGTGCCAGCAGTCCCTACAGGGACGCGGGTCAGCCCCAGCATTTT. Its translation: CASSPYRDAGQPQHF.